This record looks at one T cell receptor beta chain sequence and its context. Its matching antigen is unknown. With 5 bases removed from V and 3 bases from J, the gap between germline ends came to 11 bases. This CDR3 region has 13 residues. Germline V gene data show CDR1 as SNHLY and CDR2 as FYNNEI. The data stem from a study of OX40 agonist ivuxolimab in advanced cancers. Some clones are missing from TCRdb's copy, which holds only in-frame ones; the method was immunoSEQ multiplex PCR. The data contain about 82,000 clones, roughly 90% of them singletons. General study findings and limits: Among T cells, CD8+ cells averaged more expanded clones than CD4+ cells.

This chain joins TRBV2 and TRBJ2-7; a possible D gene is TRBD1 (6 bases). The TCR comes from an adult with an advanced solid tumor such as melanoma, head and neck, liver or kidney cancer. The sample was CD4+ or CD8+ T cells sorted from blood, taken in a trial of the OX40 agonist ivuxolimab. The CDR3 region has the DNA TGTGCCAGCAGTTCAAACAGGGACTACGAGCAGTACTTC. Amino acids: CASSSNRDYEQYF.